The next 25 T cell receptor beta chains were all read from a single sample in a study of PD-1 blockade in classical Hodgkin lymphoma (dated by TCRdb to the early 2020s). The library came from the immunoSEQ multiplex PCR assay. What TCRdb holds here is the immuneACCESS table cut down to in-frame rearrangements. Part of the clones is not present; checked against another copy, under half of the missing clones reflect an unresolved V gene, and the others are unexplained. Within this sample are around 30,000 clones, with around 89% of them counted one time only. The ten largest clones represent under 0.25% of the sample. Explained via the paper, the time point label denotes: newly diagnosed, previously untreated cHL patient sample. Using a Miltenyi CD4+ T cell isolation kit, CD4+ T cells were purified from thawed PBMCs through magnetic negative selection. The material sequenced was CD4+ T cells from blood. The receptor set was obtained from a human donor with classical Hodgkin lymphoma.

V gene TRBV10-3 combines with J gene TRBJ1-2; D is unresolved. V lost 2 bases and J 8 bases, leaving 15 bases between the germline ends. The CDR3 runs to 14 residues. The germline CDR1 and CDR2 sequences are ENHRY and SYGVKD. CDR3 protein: CAISESRPREGYTF. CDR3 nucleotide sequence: TGTGCCATCAGTGAGAGCCGTCCAAGAGAGGGCTACACCTTC.

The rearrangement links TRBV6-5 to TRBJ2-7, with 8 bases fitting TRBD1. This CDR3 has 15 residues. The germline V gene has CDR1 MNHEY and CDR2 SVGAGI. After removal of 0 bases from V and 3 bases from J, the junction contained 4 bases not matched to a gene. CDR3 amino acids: CASSYSGTGFYEQYF. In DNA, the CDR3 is TGTGCCAGCAGTTACTCGGGGACAGGATTCTACGAGCAGTACTTC.

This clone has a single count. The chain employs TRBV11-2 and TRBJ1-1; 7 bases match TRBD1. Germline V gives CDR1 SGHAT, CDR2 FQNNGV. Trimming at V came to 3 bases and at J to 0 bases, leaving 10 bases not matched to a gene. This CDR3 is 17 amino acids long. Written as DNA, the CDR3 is TGTGCCAGCAGCTTCACAGGGGTTTGGGACCTGAACACTGAAGCTTTCTTT. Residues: CASSFTGVWDLNTEAFF.

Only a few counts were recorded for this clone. The CDR3 reads CASRRQGNGNTIYF. As DNA, the CDR3 is TGTGCCAGCAGACGACAGGGTAATGGAAACACCATATATTTT. V gene TRBV6-6 combines with J gene TRBJ1-3, with TRBD1 matching over 7 bases. Germline V gene sequence: CDR1 MNHNY, CDR2 SVGAGI (reference sequence). V was clipped by 6 bases and J by 3 bases; unmatched bases: 5. The length of the CDR3 is 14 residues.

CDR3 nucleotides: TGTGCCATCAATAGAGGGGAACATAATTCACCCCTCCACTTT. It encodes CAINRGEHNSPLHF. The chain recombines TRBV10-3 with TRBJ1-6, with D maybe TRBD1 (5 bases). The CDR3 has 14 residues. Germline CDR1 and CDR2: ENHRY and SYGVKD. The V end lost 7 bases, the J end lost 5 bases, and 12 bases lay between the germline ends.

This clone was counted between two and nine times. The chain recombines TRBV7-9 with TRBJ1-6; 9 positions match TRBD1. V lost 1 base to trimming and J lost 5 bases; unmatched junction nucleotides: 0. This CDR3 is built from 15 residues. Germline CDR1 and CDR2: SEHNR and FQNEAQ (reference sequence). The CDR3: CASSLGDRDNSPLHF. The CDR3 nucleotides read TGTGCCAGCAGCTTAGGGGACAGGGATAATTCACCCCTCCACTTT.

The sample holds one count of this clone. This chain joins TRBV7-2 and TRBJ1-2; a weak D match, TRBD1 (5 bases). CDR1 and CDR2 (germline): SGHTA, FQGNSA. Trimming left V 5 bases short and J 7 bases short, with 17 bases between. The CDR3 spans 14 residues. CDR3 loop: CASSRLGRVGGYTF. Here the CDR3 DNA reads TGTGCCAGCAGCCGTCTGGGCAGGGTGGGTGGCTACACCTTC. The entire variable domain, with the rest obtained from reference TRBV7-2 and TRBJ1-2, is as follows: GAGVSQSPSNKVTEKGKDVELRCDPISGHTALYWYRQSLGQGLEFLIYFQGNSAPDKSGLPSDRFSAERTGGSVSTLTIQRTQQEDSAVYLCASSRLGRVGGYTFGSGTRLTVV.

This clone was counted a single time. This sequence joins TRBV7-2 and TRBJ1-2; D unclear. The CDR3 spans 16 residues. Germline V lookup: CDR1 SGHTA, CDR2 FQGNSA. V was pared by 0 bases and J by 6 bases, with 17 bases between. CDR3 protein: CASSLAASFSVDGYTF. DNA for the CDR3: TGTGCCAGCAGCTTAGCGGCATCCTTCTCTGTGGATGGCTACACCTTC. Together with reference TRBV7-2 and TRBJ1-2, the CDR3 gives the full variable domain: GAGVSQSPSNKVTEKGKDVELRCDPISGHTALYWYRQSLGQGLEFLIYFQGNSAPDKSGLPSDRFSAERTGGSVSTLTIQRTQQEDSAVYLCASSLAASFSVDGYTFGSGTRLTVV.

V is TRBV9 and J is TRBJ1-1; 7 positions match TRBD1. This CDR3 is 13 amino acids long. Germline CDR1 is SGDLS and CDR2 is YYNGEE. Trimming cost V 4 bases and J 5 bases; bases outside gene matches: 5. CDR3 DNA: TGTGCCAGCAGCCAGGGGGGAGGAACTGAAGCTTTCTTT. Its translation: CASSQGGGTEAFF.

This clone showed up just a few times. CDR3 protein: CASSPRDRGQQPQHF. In DNA, the CDR3 is TGTGCCAGCAGTCCACGGGACAGGGGTCAGCAGCCCCAGCATTTT. This chain uses TRBV6-1 with TRBJ1-5; 10 bases are a match to TRBD1. From germline, CDR1 is MNHNS and CDR2 SASEGT. The CDR3 is 15 amino acids. The V segment lost 5 bases and the J segment 7 bases; nucleotides outside the gene matches: 8.

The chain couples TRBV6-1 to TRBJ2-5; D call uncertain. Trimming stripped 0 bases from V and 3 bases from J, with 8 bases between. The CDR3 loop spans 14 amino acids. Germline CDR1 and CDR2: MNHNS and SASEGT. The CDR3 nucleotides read TGTGCCAGCAGTGAAGCCGGACGCAAAGAGACCCAGTACTTC. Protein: CASSEAGRKETQYF.

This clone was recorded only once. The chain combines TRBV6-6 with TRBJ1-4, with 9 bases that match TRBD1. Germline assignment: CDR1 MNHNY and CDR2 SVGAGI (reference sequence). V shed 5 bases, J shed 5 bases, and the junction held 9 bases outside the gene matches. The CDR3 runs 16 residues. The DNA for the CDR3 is TGTGCCAGCAGTAGCCGGGACAGGGATGGGAATGAAAAACTGTTTTTT. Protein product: CASSSRDRDGNEKLFF.

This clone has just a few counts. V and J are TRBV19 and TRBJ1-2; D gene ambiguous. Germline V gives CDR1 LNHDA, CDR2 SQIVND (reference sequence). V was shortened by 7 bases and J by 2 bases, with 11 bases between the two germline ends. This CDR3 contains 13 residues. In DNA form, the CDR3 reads TGTGCCAGTAAATGGGATCCGAACTATGGCTACACCTTC. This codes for CASKWDPNYGYTF.

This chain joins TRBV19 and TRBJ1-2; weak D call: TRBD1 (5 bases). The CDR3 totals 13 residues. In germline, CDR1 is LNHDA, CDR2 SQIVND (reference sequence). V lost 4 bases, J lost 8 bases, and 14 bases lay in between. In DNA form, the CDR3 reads TGTGCCAGTAGTAAAACGACGGGGGGAGGCTACACCTTC. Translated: CASSKTTGGGYTF.

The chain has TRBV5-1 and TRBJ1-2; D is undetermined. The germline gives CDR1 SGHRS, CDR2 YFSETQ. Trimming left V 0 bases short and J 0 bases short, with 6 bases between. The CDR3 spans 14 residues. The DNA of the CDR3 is TGCGCCAGCAGCTTGGTCACAGCTAACTATGGCTACACCTTC. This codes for CASSLVTANYGYTF.

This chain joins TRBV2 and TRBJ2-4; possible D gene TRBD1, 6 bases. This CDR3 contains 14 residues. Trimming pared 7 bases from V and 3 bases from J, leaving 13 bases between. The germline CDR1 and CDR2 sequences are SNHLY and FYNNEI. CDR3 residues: CASIGDRLKNIQYF. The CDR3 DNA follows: TGTGCCAGCATAGGAGACAGGCTCAAAAACATTCAGTACTTC. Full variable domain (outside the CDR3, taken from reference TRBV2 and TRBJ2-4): EPEVTQTPSHQVTQMGQEVILRCVPISNHLYFYWYRQILGQKVEFLVSFYNNEISEKSEIFDDQFSVERPDGSNFTLKIRSTKLEDSAMYFCASIGDRLKNIQYFGAGTRLSVL.

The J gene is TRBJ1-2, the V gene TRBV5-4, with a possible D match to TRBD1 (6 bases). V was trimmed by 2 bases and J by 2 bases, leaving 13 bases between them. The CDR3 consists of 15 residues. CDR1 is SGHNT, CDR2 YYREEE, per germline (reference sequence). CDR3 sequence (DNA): TGTGCCAGCAGCTTATCAGGGGCCGTCAACTATGGCTACACCTTC. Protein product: CASSLSGAVNYGYTF.

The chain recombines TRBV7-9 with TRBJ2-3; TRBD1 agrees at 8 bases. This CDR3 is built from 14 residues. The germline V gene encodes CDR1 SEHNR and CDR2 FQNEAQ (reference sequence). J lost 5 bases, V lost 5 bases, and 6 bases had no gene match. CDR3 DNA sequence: TGTGCCAGCAGCAACGGACAGGGCAGAGATACGCAGTATTTT. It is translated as CASSNGQGRDTQYF.

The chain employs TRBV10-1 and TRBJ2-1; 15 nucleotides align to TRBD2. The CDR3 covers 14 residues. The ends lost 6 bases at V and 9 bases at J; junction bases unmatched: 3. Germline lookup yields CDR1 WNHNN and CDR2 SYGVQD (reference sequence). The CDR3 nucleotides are TGCGCCAGCAGCCCGGGACTAGCGGGAGGTGAGCAGTTCTTC. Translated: CASSPGLAGGEQFF.

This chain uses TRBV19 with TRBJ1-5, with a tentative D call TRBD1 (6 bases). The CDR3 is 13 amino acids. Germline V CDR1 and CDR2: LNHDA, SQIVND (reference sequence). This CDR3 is CVLRTAFNQPQHF. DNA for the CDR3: TGTGTCCTGAGGACAGCGTTTAATCAGCCCCAGCATTTT. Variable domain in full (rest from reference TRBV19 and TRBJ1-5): DGGITQSPKYLFRKEGQNVTLSCEQNLNHDAMYWYRQDPGQGLRLIYYSQIVNDFQKGDIAEGYSVSREKKESFPLTVTSAQKNPTAFYLCVLRTAFNQPQHFGDGTRLSIL.

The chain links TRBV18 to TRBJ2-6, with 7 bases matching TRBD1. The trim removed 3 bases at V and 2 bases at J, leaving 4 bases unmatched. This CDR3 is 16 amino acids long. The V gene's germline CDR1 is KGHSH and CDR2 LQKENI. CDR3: CASSPSTGAGANVLTF. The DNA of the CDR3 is TGTGCCAGCTCACCCTCCACAGGGGCTGGGGCCAACGTCCTGACTTTC.

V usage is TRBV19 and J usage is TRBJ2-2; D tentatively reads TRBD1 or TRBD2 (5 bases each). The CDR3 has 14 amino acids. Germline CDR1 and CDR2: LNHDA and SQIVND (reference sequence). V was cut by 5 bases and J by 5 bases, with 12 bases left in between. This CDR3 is CASSYQGRTGELFF. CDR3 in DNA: TGTGCCAGTAGTTACCAGGGACGGACCGGGGAGCTGTTTTTT.

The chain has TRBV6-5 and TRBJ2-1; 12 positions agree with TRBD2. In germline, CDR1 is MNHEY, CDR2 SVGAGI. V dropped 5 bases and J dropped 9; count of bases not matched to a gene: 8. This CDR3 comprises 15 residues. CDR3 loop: CASSPPTSGSGEQFF. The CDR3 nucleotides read TGTGCCAGCAGTCCCCCGACTAGCGGGAGTGGTGAGCAGTTCTTC.

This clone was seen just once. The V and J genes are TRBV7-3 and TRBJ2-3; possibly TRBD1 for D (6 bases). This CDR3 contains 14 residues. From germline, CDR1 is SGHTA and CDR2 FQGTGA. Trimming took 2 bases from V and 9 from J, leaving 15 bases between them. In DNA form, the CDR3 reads TGTGCCAGCAGCTTACGCACTCAACAGGGCACGCAGTATTTT. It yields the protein CASSLRTQQGTQYF.

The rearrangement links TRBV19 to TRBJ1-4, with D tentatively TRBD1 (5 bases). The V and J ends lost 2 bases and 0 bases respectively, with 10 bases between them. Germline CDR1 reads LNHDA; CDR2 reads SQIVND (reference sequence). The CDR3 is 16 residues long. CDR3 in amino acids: CASSITGVATNEKLFF. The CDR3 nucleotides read TGTGCCAGTAGTATAACGGGGGTTGCAACTAATGAAAAACTGTTTTTT.